Reported below is one T cell receptor (beta chain). With V trimmed by 7 bases and J by 1 base, 4 bases remained unmatched. CDR3 length: 14 residues. Looked up from germline, CDR1 is ENHRY and CDR2 is SYGVKD. A constant-region primer served to make TCR beta cDNA from about 490 ng total RNA. For TCR beta, libraries were produced by three nested multiplex PCR rounds using slightly modified ARM-PCR. The opening two PCR rounds, about 11 cycles each, paired TRBV1-TRBV30 forward primers with a C-beta reverse primer. Via MiXCR, TCRdb re-called the multiplex PCR reads, giving one row per CDR3 protein. The data show approximately 100,000 distinct CDR3 sequences, with about 63% seen just once and around 12% held by the top ten. This sample was taken from a study of tumor-infiltrating lymphocytes in primary liver carcinoma. Both RNA and DNA were isolated together from about 20-30 mg of bulk tissue that had not been sorted. Each tumor specimen held more than 80% viable tumor cells.

The TCR originated in a woman aged 60 to 75 with primary liver carcinoma and hepatitis B virus infection. The sequencing input was liver tumor tissue from sampling region 2. Stated subset: tumor region T2, inferior pole. This chain uses TRBV10-3 with TRBJ2-5; 9 nucleotides agree with TRBD1. The CDR3 sequence is CAIITGGGQETQYF. The DNA for the CDR3 is TGTGCCATCATAACAGGGGGCGGCCAAGAGACCCAGTACTTC.